The T cell receptor beta chain described here comes from a study of cytomegalovirus exposure and HLA in healthy donors. Study outcomes and limitations: Versus the roughly 690-donor mean, an Asian-associated ancestry cluster reportedly showed fewer N-insertions in a later analysis. Under in vitro conditions, a few CMV-associated chains were confirmed as specific for CMV antigens. The investigators catalogued 150 to 200 TCR beta chains as cytomegalovirus-associated. Judged likely to be a sequencing artifact was a cluster of highly shared sequence variants.

The study ran its PCR with 60 Vbeta and 13 Jbeta primers. Data came from immunoSEQ multiplex PCR; TCRdb stores just in-frame clones and leaves some out. In the table there are about 200,000 clones, roughly 84% of which are singletons. CDR1 is LNHDA and CDR2 is SQIVND in the germline V gene (reference sequence). This CDR3 is built from 14 residues. With 10 bases removed from V and 0 bases from J, the gap between germline ends came to 16 bases. A remark on this clone: Its antigen is not identified.

The receptor was isolated from a man aged 45 to 65 in good health and CMV-seronegative. The chain recombines TRBV19 with TRBJ2-7; D perhaps matches TRBD2 (6 bases). Sequences were obtained from PBMCs. In nucleotides, the CDR3 is TGTGCCACTTCCGCCGGGGGTTACTCCTACGAGCAGTACTTC. Translation gives CATSAGGYSYEQYF.